The sequence of this T cell receptor (beta chain) was determined in a study of technical replicates of blood from a handful of donors. Here immunoSEQ multiplex PCR was the method, and the copy in TCRdb shows in-frame clones only, minus some. This table holds 74,000 or so clones, around 92% found once. The CDR3 sequence is 14 residues long. Germline assignment: CDR1 SGDLS and CDR2 YYNGEE. The germline V and J ends were trimmed by 0 bases and 3 bases, with 8 bases remaining between them. The TCR originated in a human donor in good health. The sequenced material came from T cells isolated from PBMCs. This chain joins TRBV9 and TRBJ2-3, with D perhaps TRBD2 (6 bases). The CDR3 loop reads CASSVAGVTDTQYF. The CDR3 nucleotides read TGTGCCAGCAGCGTAGCGGGAGTGACAGATACGCAGTATTTT.